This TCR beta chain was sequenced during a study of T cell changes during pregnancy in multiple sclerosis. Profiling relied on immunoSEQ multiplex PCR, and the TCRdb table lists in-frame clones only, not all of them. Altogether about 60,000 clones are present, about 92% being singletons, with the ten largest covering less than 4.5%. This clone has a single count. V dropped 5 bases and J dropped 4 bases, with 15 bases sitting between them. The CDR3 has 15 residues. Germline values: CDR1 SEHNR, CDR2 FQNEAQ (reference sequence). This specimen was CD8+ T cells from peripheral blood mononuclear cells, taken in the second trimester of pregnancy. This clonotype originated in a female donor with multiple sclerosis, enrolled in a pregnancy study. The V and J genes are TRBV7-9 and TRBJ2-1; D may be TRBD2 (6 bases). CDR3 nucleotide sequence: TGTGCCAGCAGCCCAGCGGAGGGACTTTACAATGAGCAGTTCTTC. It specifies CASSPAEGLYNEQFF.